The T cell receptor beta chain under discussion was sequenced for a study of blood T cell repertoires in COVID-19. The CDR3 contains 15 residues. Germline values: CDR1 WSHSY, CDR2 SAAADI. Trimming took 8 bases from V and 5 from J; bases not matched to a gene: 8. The method was immunoSEQ multiplex PCR; TCRdb's version includes in-frame clones alone and lacks a portion of them. The sample yields about 130,000 clones, about 92% seen once. What was sequenced was peripheral blood. The V gene is TRBV10-2, the J gene TRBJ2-2, with 10 positions matching TRBD1. The TCR sequence derives from a man aged 50-59 years with active COVID-19. CDR3 sequence reads: CASGRQGAATGELFF. Here the CDR3 DNA reads TGCGCCAGCGGCCGACAGGGGGCTGCGACCGGGGAGCTGTTTTTT.